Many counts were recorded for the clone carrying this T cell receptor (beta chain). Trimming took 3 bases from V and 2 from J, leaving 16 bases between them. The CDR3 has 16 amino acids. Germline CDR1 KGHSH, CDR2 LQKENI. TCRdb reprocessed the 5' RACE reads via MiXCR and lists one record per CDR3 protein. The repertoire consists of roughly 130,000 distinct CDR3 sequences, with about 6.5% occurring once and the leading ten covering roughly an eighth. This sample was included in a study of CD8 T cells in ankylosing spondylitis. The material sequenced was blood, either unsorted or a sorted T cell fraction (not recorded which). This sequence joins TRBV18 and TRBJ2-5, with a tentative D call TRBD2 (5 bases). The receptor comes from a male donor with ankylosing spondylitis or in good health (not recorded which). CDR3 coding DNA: TGTGCCAGCTCACCGTCAGTGTTTCGGGGACAAGAGACCCAGTACTTC. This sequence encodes CASSPSVFRGQETQYF.